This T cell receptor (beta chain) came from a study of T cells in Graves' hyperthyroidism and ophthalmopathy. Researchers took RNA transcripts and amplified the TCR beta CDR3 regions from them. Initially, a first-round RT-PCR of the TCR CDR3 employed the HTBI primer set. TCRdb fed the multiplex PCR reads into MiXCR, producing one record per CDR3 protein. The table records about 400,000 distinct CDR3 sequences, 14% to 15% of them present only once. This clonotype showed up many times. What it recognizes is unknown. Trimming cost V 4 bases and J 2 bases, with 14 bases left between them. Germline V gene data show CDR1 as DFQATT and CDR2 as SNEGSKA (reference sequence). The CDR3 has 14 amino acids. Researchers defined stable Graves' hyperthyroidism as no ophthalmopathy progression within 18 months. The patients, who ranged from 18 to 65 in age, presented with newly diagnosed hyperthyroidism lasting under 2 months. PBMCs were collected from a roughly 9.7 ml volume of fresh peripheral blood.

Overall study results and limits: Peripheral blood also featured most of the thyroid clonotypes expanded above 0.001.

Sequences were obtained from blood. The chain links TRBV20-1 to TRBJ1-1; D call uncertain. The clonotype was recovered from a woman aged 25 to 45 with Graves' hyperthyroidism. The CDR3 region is CSAKIPGLNTEAFF. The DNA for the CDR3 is TGCAGTGCTAAGATCCCGGGCCTTAACACTGAAGCTTTCTTT.